This entry lists 9 T cell receptor beta chains sequenced from one sample in a study of T cells after yellow fever vaccination. TCRdb ran MiXCR on the 5' RACE reads and lists one entry per CDR3 protein. The sample includes 450,000 to 550,000 distinct CDR3 sequences, 21% seen only once; the top ten take 15% to 20%. The source was PBMCs, collected about 20 days after the first yellow fever vaccination. These receptors were collected from a man between 18 and 29 years old who received the YFV17D yellow fever vaccine.

The CDR3 DNA sequence: TGTGCCAGCAGCAACAGGCGAGGGGCGTCTGGGGCCAACGTCCTGACTTTC. Its protein is CASSNRRGASGANVLTF. The gene calls are TRBV7-2 and TRBJ2-6; possibly TRBD1 or TRBD2 for D (5 bases each). Looked up from germline, CDR1 is SGHTA and CDR2 is FQGNSA. This CDR3 spans 17 amino acids. Trimming pared 5 bases from V and 1 base from J, leaving 15 bases between.

The table lists this clonotype with a few counts. V usage is TRBV12-3 or TRBV12-4 and J usage is TRBJ2-3; D uncertain. The CDR3 length is 15 residues. Trimming took 0 bases from V and 0 from J, leaving 7 bases between them. In DNA form, the CDR3 reads TGTGCCAGCAGTTTAGCCACCTTCAGCACAGATACGCAGTATTTT. Its protein is CASSLATFSTDTQYF.

This clonotype was counted only a few times. This chain uses TRBV5-1 with TRBJ2-7; D is perhaps TRBD2 (7 bases). The ends were cut back, 3 bases at V and 5 bases at J, with 15 bases in the middle. Germline assignment: CDR1 SGHRS and CDR2 YFSETQ. The CDR3 is 14 amino acids. Here the CDR3 reads CASSSDSGAHEQYF. The CDR3 DNA reads as TGCGCCAGCAGCTCGGACAGCGGGGCCCACGAGCAGTACTTC. Full variable domain (missing parts from reference TRBV5-1 and TRBJ2-7): KAGVTQTPRYLIKTRGQQVTLSCSPISGHRSVSWYQQTPGQGLQFLFEYFSETQRNKGNFPGRFSGRQFSNSRSEMNVSTLELGDSALYLCASSSDSGAHEQYFGPGTRLTVT.

J is TRBJ2-7 and V is TRBV10-3; D unresolved. CDR1 is ENHRY and CDR2 is SYGVKD in the germline V gene. The CDR3 covers 17 residues. V lost 0 bases to trimming and J lost 0 bases, with 15 bases between them. CDR3 nucleotide sequence: TGTGCCATCAGTGAGTCTTCCATTGGCAGTGTCTCCTACGAGCAGTACTTC. Translation: CAISESSIGSVSYEQYF.

This clonotype occurred a few times. This sequence joins TRBV4-1 and TRBJ1-4; tentative D call: TRBD1 (6 bases). CDR1 is MGHRA and CDR2 is YSYEKL in the germline V gene. Trimming left V 3 bases short and J 3 bases short, with 11 bases between. The length of the CDR3 is 15 residues. CDR3 DNA sequence: TGCGCCAGCAGCCAGGGAACAGGGCCTAATGAAAAACTGTTTTTT. Amino acid sequence: CASSQGTGPNEKLFF.

V is TRBV7-2 and J is TRBJ1-1; D unresolved. Germline CDR1 is SGHTA and CDR2 is FQGNSA. V was cut by 1 base and J by 4 bases, with 10 bases left in between. CDR3 length equals 14 residues. The DNA for the CDR3 is TGTGCCAGCAGCTTAGAGTGGGCGAGCACTGAAGCTTTCTTT. Amino acids: CASSLEWASTEAFF.

The rearrangement uses TRBV3-1 and TRBJ2-1; 7 nucleotides align to TRBD2. Germline values: CDR1 LGHDT, CDR2 YNNKEL (reference sequence). The CDR3 totals 15 residues. V lost 8 bases and J lost 3; bases outside the gene matches: 10. CDR3 in DNA: TGTGCCAGCGGGGACGGGACTATAGACTACAATGAGCAGTTCTTC. Its protein is CASGDGTIDYNEQFF.

The V and J genes are TRBV7-3 and TRBJ2-7, with D possibly being TRBD2 (5 bases). The CDR3 has 12 residues. The V gene lost 3 bases and the J gene lost 7 bases, with 10 bases spanning the gap. Looked up from germline, CDR1 is SGHTA and CDR2 is FQGTGA. CDR3 amino acids: CASSFDRGEQYF. CDR3 sequence (DNA): TGTGCCAGCAGCTTCGATCGGGGTGAGCAGTACTTC.

This clonotype was counted a few times. The chain couples TRBV7-9 to TRBJ1-1; D gene unclear. The CDR3 sequence is 12 residues long. Germline values: CDR1 SEHNR, CDR2 FQNEAQ (reference sequence). Between the trimmed V and J ends, which lost 1 base and 6 bases, there was a span of 6 bases. CDR3 amino acids: CASSLVNAEAFF. CDR3 DNA sequence: TGTGCCAGCAGCTTAGTTAACGCTGAAGCTTTCTTT.